This T cell receptor (beta chain) was sequenced for a study of response to subunit inactivated influenza vaccine. This CDR3 has 14 amino acids. Germline V lookup: CDR1 SQVTM, CDR2 ANQGSEA. With 0 bases removed from V and 5 bases from J, the gap between germline ends came to 12 bases. One entry per CDR3 protein, called by TCRdb with MiXCR from the RT-PCR reads. The sample carries around 790,000 distinct CDR3 sequences, 21% recorded once. This clonotype originated in a man in his fifties who received an inactivated influenza vaccine. The rearrangement uses TRBV29-1 and TRBJ2-3; a possible D gene is TRBD2 (5 bases). The material was PBMCs from blood, obtained more than 4 days after vaccination. Here the CDR3 reads CSVEEGTRGDTQYF. In DNA form, the CDR3 reads TGCAGCGTTGAAGAAGGTACTCGGGGAGATACGCAGTATTTT.